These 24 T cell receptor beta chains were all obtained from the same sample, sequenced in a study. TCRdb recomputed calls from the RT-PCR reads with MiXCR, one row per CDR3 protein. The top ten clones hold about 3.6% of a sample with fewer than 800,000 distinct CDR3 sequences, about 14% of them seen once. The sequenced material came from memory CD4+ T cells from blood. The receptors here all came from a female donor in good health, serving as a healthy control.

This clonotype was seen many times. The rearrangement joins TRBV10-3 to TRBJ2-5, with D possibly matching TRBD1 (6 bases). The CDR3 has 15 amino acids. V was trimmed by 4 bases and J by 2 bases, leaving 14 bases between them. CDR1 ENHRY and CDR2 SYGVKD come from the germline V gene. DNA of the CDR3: TGTGCCATCAGTGGAGGGGGTGAAGGACAAGAGACCCAGTACTTC. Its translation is CAISGGGEGQETQYF.

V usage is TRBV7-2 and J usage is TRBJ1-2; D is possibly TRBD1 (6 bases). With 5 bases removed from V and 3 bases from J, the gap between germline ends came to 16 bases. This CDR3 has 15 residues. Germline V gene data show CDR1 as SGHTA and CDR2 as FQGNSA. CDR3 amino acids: CASSDPWTDYYGYTF. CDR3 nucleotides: TGTGCCAGCAGCGACCCGTGGACAGACTACTATGGCTACACCTTC.

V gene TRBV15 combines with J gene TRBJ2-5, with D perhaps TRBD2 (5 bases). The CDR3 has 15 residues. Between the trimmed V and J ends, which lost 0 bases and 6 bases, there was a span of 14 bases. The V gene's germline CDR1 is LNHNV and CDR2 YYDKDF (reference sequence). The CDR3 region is CATSRDQTSKQTQYF. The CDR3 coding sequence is TGTGCCACCAGCAGAGATCAAACTAGTAAGCAGACCCAGTACTTC.

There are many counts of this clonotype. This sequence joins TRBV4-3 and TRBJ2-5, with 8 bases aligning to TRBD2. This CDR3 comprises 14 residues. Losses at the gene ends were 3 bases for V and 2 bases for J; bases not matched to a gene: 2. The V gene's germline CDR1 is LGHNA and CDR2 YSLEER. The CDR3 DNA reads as TGCGCCAGCAGCCAGCGGGGGGCTCAAGAGACCCAGTACTTC. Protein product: CASSQRGAQETQYF.

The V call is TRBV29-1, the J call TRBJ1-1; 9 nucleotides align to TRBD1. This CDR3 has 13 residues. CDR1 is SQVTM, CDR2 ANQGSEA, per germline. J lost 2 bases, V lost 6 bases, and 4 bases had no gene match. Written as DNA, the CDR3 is TGCAGCGTACGGACAGGGGATAACACTGAAGCTTTCTTT. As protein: CSVRTGDNTEAFF.

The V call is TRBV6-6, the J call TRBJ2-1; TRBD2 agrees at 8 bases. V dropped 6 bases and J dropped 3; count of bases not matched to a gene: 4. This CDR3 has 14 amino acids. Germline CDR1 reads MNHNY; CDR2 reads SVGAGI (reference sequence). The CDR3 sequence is CASSSAGVYNEQFF. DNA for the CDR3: TGTGCCAGCAGCTCAGCGGGAGTCTACAATGAGCAGTTCTTC.

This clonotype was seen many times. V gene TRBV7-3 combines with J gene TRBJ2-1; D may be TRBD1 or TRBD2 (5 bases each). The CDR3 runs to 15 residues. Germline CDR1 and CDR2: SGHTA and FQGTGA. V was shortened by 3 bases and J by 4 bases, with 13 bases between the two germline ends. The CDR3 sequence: CASSFSGSVYNEQFF. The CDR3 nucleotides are TGTGCCAGCAGCTTCTCAGGGAGCGTTTACAATGAGCAGTTCTTC.

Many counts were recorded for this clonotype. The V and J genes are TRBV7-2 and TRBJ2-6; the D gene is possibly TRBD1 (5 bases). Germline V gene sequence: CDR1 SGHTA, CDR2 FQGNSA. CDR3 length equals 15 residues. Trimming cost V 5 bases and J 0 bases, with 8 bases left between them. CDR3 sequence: CASSPRVSGANVLTF. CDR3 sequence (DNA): TGTGCCAGCAGCCCCAGGGTCTCTGGGGCCAACGTCCTGACTTTC.

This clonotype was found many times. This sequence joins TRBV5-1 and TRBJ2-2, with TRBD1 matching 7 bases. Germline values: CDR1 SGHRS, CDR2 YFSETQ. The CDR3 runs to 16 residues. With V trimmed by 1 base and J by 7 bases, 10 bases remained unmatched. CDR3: CASSLLTTGFGGELFF. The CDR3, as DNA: TGCGCCAGCAGCTTGTTAACGACAGGGTTCGGCGGGGAGCTGTTTTTT.

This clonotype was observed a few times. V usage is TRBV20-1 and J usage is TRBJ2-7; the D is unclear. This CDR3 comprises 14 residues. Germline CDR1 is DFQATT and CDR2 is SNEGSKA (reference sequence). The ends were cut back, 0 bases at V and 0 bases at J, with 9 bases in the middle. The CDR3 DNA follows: TGCAGTGCTAGAGACTCGTTTGTCTCCTACGAGCAGTACTTC. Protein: CSARDSFVSYEQYF.

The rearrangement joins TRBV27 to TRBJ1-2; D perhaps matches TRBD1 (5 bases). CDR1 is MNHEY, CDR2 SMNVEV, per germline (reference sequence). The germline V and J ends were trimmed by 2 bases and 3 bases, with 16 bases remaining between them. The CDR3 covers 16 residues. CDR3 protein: CASSLGGGTRDYGYTF. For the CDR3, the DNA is TGTGCCAGCAGTTTAGGGGGTGGGACCCGTGACTATGGCTACACCTTC.

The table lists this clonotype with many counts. The CDR3, as DNA: TGCAGTGCCCCCATCCGGCGGGACCCCTACGAGCAGTACTTC. Translated: CSAPIRRDPYEQYF. The rearrangement links TRBV20-1 to TRBJ2-7; D may be TRBD2 (6 bases). The germline CDR1 and CDR2 sequences are DFQATT and SNEGSKA (reference sequence). The V end lost 6 bases, the J end lost 2 bases, and 17 bases lay between the germline ends. CDR3 length: 14 amino acids.

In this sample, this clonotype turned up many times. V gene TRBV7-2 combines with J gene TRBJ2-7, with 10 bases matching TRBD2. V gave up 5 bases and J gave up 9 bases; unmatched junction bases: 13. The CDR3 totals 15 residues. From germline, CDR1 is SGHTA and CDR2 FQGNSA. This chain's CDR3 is CASSPGLAALTRQYF. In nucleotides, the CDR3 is TGTGCCAGCAGCCCCGGACTAGCGGCCTTAACGAGGCAGTACTTC.

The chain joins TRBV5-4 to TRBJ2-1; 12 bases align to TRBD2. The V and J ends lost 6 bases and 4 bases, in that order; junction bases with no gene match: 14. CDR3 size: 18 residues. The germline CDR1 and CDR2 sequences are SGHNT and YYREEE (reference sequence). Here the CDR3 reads CASTRGASGRGIYNEQFF. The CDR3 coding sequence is TGTGCCAGCACCCGGGGGGCTAGCGGGAGGGGTATATACAATGAGCAGTTCTTC.

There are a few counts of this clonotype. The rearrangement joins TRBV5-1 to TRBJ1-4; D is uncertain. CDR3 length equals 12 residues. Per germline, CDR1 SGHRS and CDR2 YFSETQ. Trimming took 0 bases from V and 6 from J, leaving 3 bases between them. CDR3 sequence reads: CASSLEDEKLFF. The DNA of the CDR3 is TGCGCCAGCAGCTTGGAAGATGAAAAACTGTTTTTT.

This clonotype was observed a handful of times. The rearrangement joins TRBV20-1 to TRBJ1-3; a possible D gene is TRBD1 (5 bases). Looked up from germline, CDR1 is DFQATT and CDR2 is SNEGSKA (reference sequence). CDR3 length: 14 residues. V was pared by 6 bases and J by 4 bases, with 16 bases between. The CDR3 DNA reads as TGCAGTGCCCGCCAGGGTTCGGGAGGAAACACCATATATTTT. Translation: CSARQGSGGNTIYF.

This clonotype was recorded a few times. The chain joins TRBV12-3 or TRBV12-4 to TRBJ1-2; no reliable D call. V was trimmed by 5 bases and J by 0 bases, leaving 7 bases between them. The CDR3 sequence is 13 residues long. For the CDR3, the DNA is TGTGCCAGCAGTGTCGGTTCTAACTATGGCTACACCTTC. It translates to CASSVGSNYGYTF.

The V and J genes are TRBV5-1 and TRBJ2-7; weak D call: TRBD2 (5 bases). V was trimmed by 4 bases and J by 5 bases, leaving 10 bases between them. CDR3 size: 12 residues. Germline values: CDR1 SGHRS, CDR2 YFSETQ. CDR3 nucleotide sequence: TGCGCCAGCAGCGCTCCAGCGGACGAGCAGTACTTC. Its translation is CASSAPADEQYF.

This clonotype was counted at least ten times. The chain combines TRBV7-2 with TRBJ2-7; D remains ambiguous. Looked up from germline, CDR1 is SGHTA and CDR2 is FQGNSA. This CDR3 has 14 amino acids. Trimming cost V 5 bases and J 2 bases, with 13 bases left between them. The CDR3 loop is CASSAYTLTYEQYF. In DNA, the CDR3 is TGTGCCAGCAGCGCCTATACCTTGACCTACGAGCAGTACTTC. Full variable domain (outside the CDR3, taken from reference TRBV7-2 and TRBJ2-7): GAGVSQSPSNKVTEKGKDVELRCDPISGHTALYWYRQSLGQGLEFLIYFQGNSAPDKSGLPSDRFSAERTGGSVSTLTIQRTQQEDSAVYLCASSAYTLTYEQYFGPGTRLTVT.

The CDR3 nucleotides are TGTGCCAGCAGCCAACCTCCATTGACAGAGACCCAGTACTTC. It yields the protein CASSQPPLTETQYF. The J gene is TRBJ2-5, the V gene TRBV3-1; D is ambiguous. The CDR3 runs to 14 residues. Germline V gives CDR1 LGHDT, CDR2 YNNKEL (reference sequence). Trimming removed 2 bases at V and 4 bases at J, with 11 bases between.

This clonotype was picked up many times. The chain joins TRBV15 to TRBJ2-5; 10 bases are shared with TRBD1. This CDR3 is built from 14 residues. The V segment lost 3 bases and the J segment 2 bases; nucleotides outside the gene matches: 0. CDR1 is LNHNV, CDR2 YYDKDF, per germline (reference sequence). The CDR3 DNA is TGTGCCACCAGCAGGGGACAGGGGCAAGAGACCCAGTACTTC. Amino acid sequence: CATSRGQGQETQYF.

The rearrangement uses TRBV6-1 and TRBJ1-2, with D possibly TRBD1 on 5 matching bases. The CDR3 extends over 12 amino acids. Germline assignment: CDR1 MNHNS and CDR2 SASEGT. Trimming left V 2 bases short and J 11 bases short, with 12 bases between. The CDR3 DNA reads TGTGCCAGCAGTGAACCAGGGCTGTCATACACCTTC. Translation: CASSEPGLSYTF.

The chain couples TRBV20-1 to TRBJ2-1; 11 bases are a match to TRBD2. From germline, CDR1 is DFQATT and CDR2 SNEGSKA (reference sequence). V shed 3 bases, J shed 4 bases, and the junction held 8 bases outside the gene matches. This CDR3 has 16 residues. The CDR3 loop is CSARVAGGPGYNEQFF. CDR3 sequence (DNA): TGCAGTGCTAGGGTAGCGGGAGGGCCCGGTTACAATGAGCAGTTCTTC.

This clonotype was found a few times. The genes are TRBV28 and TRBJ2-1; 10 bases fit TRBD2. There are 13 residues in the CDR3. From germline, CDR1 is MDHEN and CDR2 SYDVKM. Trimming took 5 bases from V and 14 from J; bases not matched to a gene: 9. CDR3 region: CASSIRGTSAEFF. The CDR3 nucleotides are TGTGCCAGCAGTATTCGCGGGACTAGCGCGGAGTTCTTC.